These 11 T cell receptor beta chains share one sample of origin, sequenced in a study of T cells in Graves' hyperthyroidism and ophthalmopathy. RNA transcripts gave rise to amplified TCR beta CDR3 regions. A set of HTBI primers served as the primers for a first-round RT-PCR of the TCR CDR3. TCRdb ran MiXCR on the multiplex PCR reads and lists one entry per CDR3 protein. Of 450,000 to 500,000 distinct CDR3 sequences listed, approximately 23% are singletons. Material for sequencing was blood. These receptors were obtained from a woman in her seventies with Graves' ophthalmopathy.

This clonotype showed up just a few times. This chain links TRBV28 with TRBJ1-2; D unresolved. With 2 bases removed from V and 8 bases from J, the gap between germline ends came to 12 bases. Germline CDR1 MDHEN, CDR2 SYDVKM. This CDR3 spans 13 amino acids. The CDR3 bases are TGTGCCAGCAGTTTAGATAACGGAGGAGGCTACACCTTC. This encodes CASSLDNGGGYTF.

This clonotype was recorded a few times. The rearrangement uses TRBV20-1 and TRBJ2-1; D possibly uses TRBD1 or TRBD2 (5 bases each). Germline loops: CDR1 DFQATT, CDR2 SNEGSKA (reference sequence). The ends were cut back, 1 base at V and 5 bases at J, with 12 bases in the middle. The CDR3 contains 14 residues. The CDR3 region is CSARVTGPHNEQFF. DNA for the CDR3: TGCAGTGCTAGAGTAACGGGACCTCACAATGAGCAGTTCTTC.

This clonotype was found a few times. CDR3 protein: CASSEFGSAPDTQYF. The CDR3 DNA follows: TGTGCCAGCAGTGAGTTCGGGAGTGCCCCAGATACGCAGTATTTT. The chain carries TRBV2 and TRBJ2-3, with a weak D call TRBD2 (6 bases). V lost 3 bases, J lost 4 bases, and 14 bases lay in between. The CDR3 has 15 amino acids. Germline-derived CDR1 and CDR2 are SNHLY and FYNNEI.

This chain connects TRBV20-1 to TRBJ1-6; possible D gene TRBD1, 6 bases. V was trimmed by 3 bases and J by 10 bases, leaving 16 bases between them. The CDR3 contains 14 residues. Per the germline V gene, CDR1 is DFQATT and CDR2 is SNEGSKA (reference sequence). The DNA of the CDR3 is TGCAGTGCTAGCTTACAGGACAGTAGCTCACCCCTCCACTTT. Translated, it gives CSASLQDSSSPLHF.

This clonotype was found a few times. The J gene is TRBJ2-1, the V gene TRBV9, with 8 bases matching TRBD2. The CDR3 consists of 14 residues. V was clipped by 0 bases and J by 8 bases; unmatched bases: 4. Germline-derived CDR1 and CDR2 are SGDLS and YYNGEE. In DNA, the CDR3 is TGTGCCAGCAGCGTAGGCGGGAGGTTCGATGAGCAGTTCTTC. It encodes CASSVGGRFDEQFF.

CDR3 sequence (DNA): TGTGCCAGCAGCTTCTCGGACAGGGGAAGATTCTTT. It yields the protein CASSFSDRGRFF. The chain couples TRBV5-6 to TRBJ1-1; 9 bases fit TRBD1. This CDR3 is built from 12 residues. Germline V gives CDR1 SGHDT, CDR2 YYEEEE. Trimming removed 2 bases from V and 14 bases from J; junction bases left unmatched: 7. Full variable domain (missing parts from reference TRBV5-6 and TRBJ1-1): DAGVTQSPTHLIKTRGQQVTLRCSPKSGHDTVSWYQQALGQGPQFIFQYYEEEERQRGNFPDRFSGHQFPNYSSELNVNALLLGDSALYLCASSFSDRGRFFGQGTRLTVV.

This chain connects TRBV3-1 to TRBJ2-1; D is perhaps TRBD1 (6 bases). This CDR3 is 15 amino acids long. The V gene lost 2 bases and the J gene lost 4 bases, with 12 bases spanning the gap. Looked up from germline, CDR1 is LGHDT and CDR2 is YNNKEL (reference sequence). The CDR3 DNA reads as TGTGCCAGCAGCCAAACGACAGGCAAATACAATGAGCAGTTCTTC. Translation: CASSQTTGKYNEQFF.

This clonotype has a handful of counts. The chain recombines TRBV7-8 with TRBJ2-5, with a possible D match to TRBD1 (6 bases). There are 14 residues in the CDR3. With 6 bases removed from V and 5 bases from J, the gap between germline ends came to 16 bases. Germline V lookup: CDR1 SGHVS, CDR2 FQNEAQ. CDR3 sequence (DNA): TGTGCCAGCAGACTCGTCAGGGGTGGTGAGACCCAGTACTTC. Amino acids: CASRLVRGGETQYF.

This chain links TRBV3-1 with TRBJ1-1; D unclear. The germline V and J ends were trimmed by 3 bases and 12 bases, with 8 bases remaining between them. CDR3 length: 10 residues. The germline CDR1 and CDR2 sequences are LGHDT and YNNKEL (reference sequence). DNA for the CDR3: TGTGCCAGCAGCCAGAGGGTAACTTTCTTT. This codes for CASSQRVTFF.

This clonotype was counted between two and nine times. The V and J genes are TRBV20-1 and TRBJ1-1; 8 bases match TRBD1. CDR1 DFQATT and CDR2 SNEGSKA come from the germline V gene (reference sequence). The junction had 7 bases not matched to a gene; V was cut back by 3 bases and J by 4 bases. The CDR3 length is 14 residues. The CDR3 coding sequence is TGCAGTGCTAGGACCTCAGGGGGCTTCACTGAAGCTTTCTTT. Its translation: CSARTSGGFTEAFF.

The J gene is TRBJ2-3, the V gene TRBV5-1, with D perhaps TRBD1 or TRBD2 (6 bases each). The ends were cut back, 3 bases at V and 5 bases at J, with 13 bases in the middle. Germline assignment: CDR1 SGHRS and CDR2 YFSETQ. The CDR3 consists of 14 residues. The CDR3 DNA reads TGCGCCAGCAGCTCCGGGGGCATCATAGATACGCAGTATTTT. Translated: CASSSGGIIDTQYF.